The entry below describes one T cell receptor (beta chain). As yet, its antigen is unknown. The data belong to a study of a mutant IDH1 vaccine in newly diagnosed glioma. In the study overall: Eight vaccinations went to patients in weeks 1, 3, 5, 7, 11, 15, 19, 23. With temozolomide cycles, or 4-6 weeks after radiotherapy alone, vaccination was started. General study points: The study observed vaccine-induced immune responses in roughly 95% of patients.

The CDR3 is 14 amino acids. The germline V gene has CDR1 MNHEY and CDR2 SMNVEV (reference sequence). The V and J ends lost 7 bases and 0 bases respectively, with 7 bases between them. Time point specified: week 23, last vaccination. A 20-mer mutant IDH1 peptide at 300 ug was injected subcutaneously with topical imiquimod. Profiling relied on immunoSEQ multiplex PCR, and the TCRdb table lists in-frame clones only, not all of them. The table records about 43,000 clones, 65% to 85% of them present only once. This chain links TRBV27 with TRBJ2-6; possible D gene TRBD2, 5 bases. This sequence originates from a woman younger than 30 with glioma. Some clones in this sample may be carry-over from other donors' samples. This sample comprised PBMCs, obtained from a glioma patient whose treatment included an IDH1 peptide vaccine. The CDR3 loop is CASKAVSGANVLTF. CDR3 nucleotides: TGTGCCAGCAAAGCGGTCTCTGGGGCCAACGTCCTGACTTTC.